What follows are 11 T cell receptor beta chains derived from one specimen sequenced in a study of T-cell memory formation after mild COVID-19. Via MiXCR, TCRdb re-called the 5' RACE reads, giving one row per CDR3 protein. The sample yields about 470,000 distinct CDR3 sequences, 18% seen once. Source material: PBMCs or a T cell subset sorted from them (not recorded which). The receptor source for this set is an adult woman who had mild COVID-19 (a few samples of this study predate the infection). Cell type and time point are not known.

This clonotype was observed a few times. This chain links TRBV27 with TRBJ2-4; D perhaps matches TRBD2 (5 bases). The V end lost 0 bases, the J end lost 4 bases, and 7 bases lay between the germline ends. The CDR3 contains 14 residues. CDR1 and CDR2 (germline): MNHEY, SMNVEV (reference sequence). This CDR3 reads CASSLSTGKNIQYF. The CDR3 DNA sequence: TGTGCCAGCAGTTTATCGACGGGGAAAAACATTCAGTACTTC.

This clonotype was detected many times. The V gene is TRBV29-1, the J gene TRBJ2-1; tentative D call: TRBD1 (6 bases). Germline V CDR1 and CDR2: SQVTM, ANQGSEA. This CDR3 has 13 amino acids. Trimming removed 4 bases at V and 5 bases at J, with 12 bases between. CDR3 region: CSVARDTNNEQFF. The CDR3 DNA is TGCAGCGTTGCCCGGGACACGAACAATGAGCAGTTCTTC.

The sample holds a few counts of this clonotype. The rearrangement uses TRBV20-1 and TRBJ2-1, with 10 bases fitting TRBD2. Looked up from germline, CDR1 is DFQATT and CDR2 is SNEGSKA (reference sequence). With V trimmed by 3 bases and J by 7 bases, 9 bases remained unmatched. The CDR3 runs to 15 residues. DNA of the CDR3: TGCAGTGCTAGGCTTCAGCGGGGGGGCCTGAATGAGCAGTTCTTC. This encodes CSARLQRGGLNEQFF.

This clonotype was counted between two and nine times. The chain carries TRBV5-1 and TRBJ1-2; 11 nucleotides align to TRBD1. CDR1 and CDR2 from the germline V gene are SGHRS and YFSETQ. Trimming at V came to 4 bases and at J to 4 bases, leaving 6 bases not matched to a gene. The CDR3 extends over 15 amino acids. The CDR3 loop is CASSKGQGAAYGYTF. CDR3 bases: TGCGCCAGCAGCAAAGGACAGGGGGCAGCCTATGGCTACACCTTC.

There are a few counts of this clonotype. The rearrangement links TRBV4-3 to TRBJ1-2; D gene unclear. The CDR3 is 14 residues long. Germline-derived CDR1 and CDR2 are LGHNA and YSLEER. Deletions cut 4 bases from V and 0 bases from J, with 9 bases between. The chain's CDR3 is CASSRTDANYGYTF. Written as DNA, the CDR3 is TGCGCCAGCAGCCGAACGGACGCTAACTATGGCTACACCTTC.

This clonotype was counted a few times. V gene TRBV27 combines with J gene TRBJ2-7, with 14 bases aligning to TRBD2. CDR3 size: 16 residues. Germline CDR1 MNHEY, CDR2 SMNVEV (reference sequence). V gave up 5 bases and J gave up 8 bases; unmatched junction bases: 11. CDR3 nucleotide sequence: TGTGCCAGCAGTCCCCTAGGGACTAGCGGGGGTAAAAAGCAGTACTTC. It yields the protein CASSPLGTSGGKKQYF.

This clonotype was seen more than once but under ten times. The CDR3 protein is CASSFGSPLHF. CDR3 DNA: TGTGCCAGCAGTTTCGGTTCACCCCTCCACTTT. The chain recombines TRBV12-3 or TRBV12-4 with TRBJ1-6, with no clear D. Trimming removed 3 bases at V and 9 bases at J, with 3 bases between. CDR3 size: 11 residues.

The genes are TRBV6-6 and TRBJ1-4; D is unresolved. The CDR3 runs 16 residues. The germline CDR1 and CDR2 sequences are MNHNY and SVGAGI (reference sequence). V gave up 2 bases and J gave up 8 bases, with 18 bases separating them. The CDR3 DNA follows: TGTGCCAGCAGTTACGAGGTGGGCTCCACGCGGGAAAAACTGTTTTTT. This translates into CASSYEVGSTREKLFF.

This clonotype was seen more than once but under ten times. The chain combines TRBV25-1 with TRBJ2-1, with unresolved D. Trimming shortened V by 3 bases and J by 4 bases, and 4 bases separated the two germline ends. The CDR3 consists of 12 residues. The V gene's germline CDR1 is MGHDK and CDR2 SYGVNS. The CDR3 spells CASSDQYNEQFF. The DNA for the CDR3 is TGTGCCAGCAGTGACCAGTACAATGAGCAGTTCTTC.

The rearrangement uses TRBV4-2 and TRBJ2-7, with D perhaps TRBD2 (5 bases). Trimming took off 3 bases at V and 0 bases at J, with 12 bases between the two ends. The germline V gene has CDR1 LGHNA and CDR2 YNFKEQ. The CDR3 runs to 15 residues. The CDR3 DNA reads TGTGCCAGCAGCCAGGATGCCGGGGACTCCTACGAGCAGTACTTC. Protein product: CASSQDAGDSYEQYF.

V is TRBV4-1 and J is TRBJ2-7; D might be TRBD1 (6 bases). The germline V gene encodes CDR1 MGHRA and CDR2 YSYEKL. Trimming stripped 5 bases from V and 4 bases from J, with 21 bases between. The CDR3 runs 16 residues. This chain's CDR3 is CASSNKWPGVEYEQYF. DNA of the CDR3: TGCGCCAGCAGCAACAAGTGGCCAGGGGTCGAATACGAGCAGTACTTC.